This T cell receptor beta chain was sequenced during a study of OX40 agonist ivuxolimab in advanced cancers. Study at large: The patients received ivuxolimab by intravenous route every 2 weeks at 0.01 to 10 mg/kg. Enrollees could have had prior anti-PD-1, anti-PD-L1 or anti-CTLA-4 therapy, which 40% had received. Overall study results and limits: Researchers did not determine the expanded peripheral T cells' antigen specificity. Among T cells, CD8+ cells averaged more expanded clones than CD4+ cells.

The repertoire was sequenced with immunoSEQ multiplex PCR; TCRdb's copy has only in-frame clones and lacks some. The profile covers 60,000 to 70,000 clones, with 86% appearing a single time and 1% to 1.5% taken by the ten largest. The CDR3 spans 14 residues. V dropped 6 bases and J dropped 5; count of bases not matched to a gene: 8. Germline values: CDR1 MDHEN, CDR2 SYDVKM. This clone was seen once. The antigen is undetermined. The sequence derives from an adult with an advanced solid tumor such as melanoma, head and neck, liver or kidney cancer. Here the sequenced sample was CD4+ or CD8+ T cells sorted from blood, taken in a trial of the OX40 agonist ivuxolimab. The chain recombines TRBV28 with TRBJ1-2; 8 bases match TRBD1. For the CDR3, the DNA is TGTGCCAGCAGGGAAACAGGGGGAAGGTATGGCTACACCTTC. Protein: CASRETGGRYGYTF.